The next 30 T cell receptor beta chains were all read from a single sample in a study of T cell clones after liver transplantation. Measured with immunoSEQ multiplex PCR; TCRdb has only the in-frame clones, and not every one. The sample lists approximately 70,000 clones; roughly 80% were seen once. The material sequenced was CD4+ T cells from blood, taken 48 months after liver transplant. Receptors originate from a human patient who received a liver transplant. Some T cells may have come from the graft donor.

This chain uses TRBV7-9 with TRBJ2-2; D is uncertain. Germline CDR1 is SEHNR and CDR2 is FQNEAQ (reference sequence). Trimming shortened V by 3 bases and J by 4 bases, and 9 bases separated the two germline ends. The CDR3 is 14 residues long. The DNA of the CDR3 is TGTGCCAGCAGCTTCGGTGGCGGCACCGGGGAGCTGTTTTTT. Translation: CASSFGGGTGELFF.

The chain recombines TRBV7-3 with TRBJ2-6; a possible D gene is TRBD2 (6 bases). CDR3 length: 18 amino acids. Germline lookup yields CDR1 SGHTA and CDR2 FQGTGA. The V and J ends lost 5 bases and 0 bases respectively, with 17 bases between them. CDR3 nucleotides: TGTGCCAGCAGCCCCACGGTAGGAGGGCCCTCTGGGGCCAACGTCCTGACTTTC. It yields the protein CASSPTVGGPSGANVLTF. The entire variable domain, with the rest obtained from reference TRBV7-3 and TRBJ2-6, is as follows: GAGVSQTPSNKVTEKGKYVELRCDPISGHTALYWYRQSLGQGPEFLIYFQGTGAADDSGLPNDRFFAVRPEGSVSTLKIQRTERGDSAVYLCASSPTVGGPSGANVLTFGAGSRLTVL.

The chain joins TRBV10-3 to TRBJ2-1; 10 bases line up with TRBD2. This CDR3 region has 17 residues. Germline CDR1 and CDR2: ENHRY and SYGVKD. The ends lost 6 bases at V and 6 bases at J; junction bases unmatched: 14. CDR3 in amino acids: CAISQLAGYDYGNEQFF. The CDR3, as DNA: TGTGCCATCAGCCAACTAGCGGGATACGACTACGGCAATGAGCAGTTCTTC.

In DNA, the CDR3 is TGTGCCAGCAGGGTAGACGTATACAATGAGCAGTTCTTC. This encodes CASRVDVYNEQFF. The V and J genes are TRBV6-1 and TRBJ2-1; the D is unclear. The germline V gene encodes CDR1 MNHNS and CDR2 SASEGT. The CDR3 has 13 amino acids. Deletions cut 6 bases from V and 4 bases from J, with 10 bases between.

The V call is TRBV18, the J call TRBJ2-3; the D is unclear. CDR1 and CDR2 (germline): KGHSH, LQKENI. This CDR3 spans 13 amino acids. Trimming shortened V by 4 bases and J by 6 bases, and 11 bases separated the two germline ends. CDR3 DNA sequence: TGTGCCAGCTCACTTGGACGGCGGGATACGCAGTATTTT. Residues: CASSLGRRDTQYF. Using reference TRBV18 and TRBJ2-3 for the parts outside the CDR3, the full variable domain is NAGVMQNPRHLVRRRGQEARLRCSPMKGHSHVYWYRQLPEEGLKFMVYLQKENIIDESGMPKERFSAEFPKEGPSILRIQQVVRGDSAAYFCASSLGRRDTQYFGPGTRLTVL.

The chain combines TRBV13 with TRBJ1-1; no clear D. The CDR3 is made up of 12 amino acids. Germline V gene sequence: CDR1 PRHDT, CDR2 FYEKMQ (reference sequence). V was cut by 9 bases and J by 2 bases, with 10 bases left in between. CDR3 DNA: TGTGCCAGTACATGGGGTAACACTGAAGCTTTCTTT. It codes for CASTWGNTEAFF.

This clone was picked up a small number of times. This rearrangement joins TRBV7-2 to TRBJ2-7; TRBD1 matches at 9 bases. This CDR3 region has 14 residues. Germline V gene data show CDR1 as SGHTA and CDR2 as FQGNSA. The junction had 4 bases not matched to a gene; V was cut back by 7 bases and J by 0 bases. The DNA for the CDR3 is TGTGCCAGCACCGCGGACAGGGGCTCCTACGAGCAGTACTTC. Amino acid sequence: CASTADRGSYEQYF.

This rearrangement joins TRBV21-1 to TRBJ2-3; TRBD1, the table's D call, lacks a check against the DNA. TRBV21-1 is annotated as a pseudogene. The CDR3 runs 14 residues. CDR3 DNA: TGTGCCAGCACCTGGGGGACAGGGAGGGATACGCAGTATTTT. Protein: CASTWGTGRDTQYF.

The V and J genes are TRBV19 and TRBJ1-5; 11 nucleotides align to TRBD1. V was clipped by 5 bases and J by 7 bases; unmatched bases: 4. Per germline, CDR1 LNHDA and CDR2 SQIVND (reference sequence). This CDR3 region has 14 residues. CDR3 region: CASSPGTGGQPQHF. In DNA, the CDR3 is TGTGCCAGTAGTCCCGGGACAGGGGGACAGCCCCAGCATTTT.

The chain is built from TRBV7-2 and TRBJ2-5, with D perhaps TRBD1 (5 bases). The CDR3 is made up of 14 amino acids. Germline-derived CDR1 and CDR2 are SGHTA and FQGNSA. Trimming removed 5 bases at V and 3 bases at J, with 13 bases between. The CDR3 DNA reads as TGTGCCAGCAGCCCGGCGGCCAGGGAAGAGACCCAGTACTTC. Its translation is CASSPAAREETQYF.

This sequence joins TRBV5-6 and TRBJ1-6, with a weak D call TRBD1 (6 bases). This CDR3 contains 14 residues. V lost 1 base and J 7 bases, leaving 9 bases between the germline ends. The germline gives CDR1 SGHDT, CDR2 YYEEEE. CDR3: CASSLTGYNSPLHF. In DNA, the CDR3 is TGTGCCAGCAGCTTGACAGGGTACAATTCACCCCTCCACTTT.

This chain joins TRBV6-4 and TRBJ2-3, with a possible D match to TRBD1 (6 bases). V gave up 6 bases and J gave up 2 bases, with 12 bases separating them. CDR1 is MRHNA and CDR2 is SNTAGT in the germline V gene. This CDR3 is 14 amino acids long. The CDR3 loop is CASRATGLTDTQYF. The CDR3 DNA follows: TGTGCCAGCAGGGCGACAGGTCTCACAGATACGCAGTATTTT.

CDR3 nucleotides: TGCGCCAGTCCCTTGACCGGGGTTAGCAATCAGCCCCAGCATTTT. This sequence encodes CASPLTGVSNQPQHF. The chain recombines TRBV10-1 with TRBJ1-5; D ambiguous. CDR3 length equals 15 residues. CDR1 is WNHNN, CDR2 SYGVQD, per germline (reference sequence). V gave up 9 bases and J gave up 0 bases, with 15 bases separating them.

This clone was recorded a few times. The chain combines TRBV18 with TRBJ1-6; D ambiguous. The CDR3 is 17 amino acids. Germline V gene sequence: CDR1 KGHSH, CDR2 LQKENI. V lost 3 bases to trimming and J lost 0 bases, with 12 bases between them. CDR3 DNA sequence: TGTGCCAGCTCACCTACAGCTACAAGCTCCTATAATTCACCCCTCCACTTT. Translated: CASSPTATSSYNSPLHF.

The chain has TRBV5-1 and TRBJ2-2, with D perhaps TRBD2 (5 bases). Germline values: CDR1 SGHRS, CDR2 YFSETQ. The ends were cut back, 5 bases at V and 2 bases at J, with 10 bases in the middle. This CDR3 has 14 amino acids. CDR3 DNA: TGCGCCAGCAGTAGAGACTACAACACCGGGGAGCTGTTTTTT. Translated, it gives CASSRDYNTGELFF.

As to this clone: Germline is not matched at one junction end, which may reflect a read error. CDR3 coding DNA: TGTGCTAGCAGCAAAGGGACTGGCCGCACAGATACGCAGTATTTT. It encodes CASSKGTGRTDTQYF. The V and J genes are TRBV7-7 and TRBJ2-3, with D tentatively TRBD2 (6 bases). The germline V gene has CDR1 SSHAT and CDR2 FNYEAQ (reference sequence). The CDR3 is 15 residues long. The full variable domain, its missing parts supplied by reference TRBV7-7 and TRBJ2-3, is GAGVSQSPRYKVTKRGQDVTLRCDPISSHATLYWYQQALGQGPEFLTYFNYEAQPDKSGLPSDRFSAERPEGSISTLTIQRTEQRDSAMYRCASSKGTGRTDTQYFGPGTRLTVL.

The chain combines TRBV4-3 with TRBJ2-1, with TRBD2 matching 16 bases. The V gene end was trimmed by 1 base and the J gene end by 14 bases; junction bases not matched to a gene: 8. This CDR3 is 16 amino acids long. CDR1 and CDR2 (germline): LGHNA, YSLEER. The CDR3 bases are TGCGCCAGCAGCCAAGCCGGGACTAGCGGGGGGGCCAGGAAGTTCTTC. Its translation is CASSQAGTSGGARKFF.

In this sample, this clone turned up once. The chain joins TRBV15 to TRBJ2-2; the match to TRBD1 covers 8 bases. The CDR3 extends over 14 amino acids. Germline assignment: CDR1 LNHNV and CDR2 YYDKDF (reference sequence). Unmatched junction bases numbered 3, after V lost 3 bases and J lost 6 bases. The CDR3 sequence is CATSRDREPGELFF. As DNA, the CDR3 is TGTGCCACCAGCAGGGACAGGGAGCCCGGGGAGCTGTTTTTT.

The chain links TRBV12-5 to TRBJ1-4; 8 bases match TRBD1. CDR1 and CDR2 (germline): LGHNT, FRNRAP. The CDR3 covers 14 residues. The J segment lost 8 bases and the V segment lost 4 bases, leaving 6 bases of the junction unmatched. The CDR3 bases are TGTGCTAGTGGTTATGGACAGGGTGACGAAAAACTGTTTTTT. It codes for CASGYGQGDEKLFF.

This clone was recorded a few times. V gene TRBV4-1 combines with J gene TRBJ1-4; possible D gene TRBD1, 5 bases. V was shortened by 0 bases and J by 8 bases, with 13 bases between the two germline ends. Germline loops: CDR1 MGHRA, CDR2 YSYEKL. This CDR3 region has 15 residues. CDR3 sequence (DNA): TGCGCCAGCAGCCAAGATTCGGGGGAGGGGGAAAAACTGTTTTTT. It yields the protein CASSQDSGEGEKLFF.

The CDR3 DNA reads as TGTGCCAGCAGCATCGGACGGGGGCCGCGCACAGATACGCAGTATTTT. It codes for CASSIGRGPRTDTQYF. The V gene is TRBV9, the J gene TRBJ2-3; D possibly matches TRBD1 or TRBD2 (6 bases each). This CDR3 region has 16 residues. Trimming left V 4 bases short and J 1 base short, with 16 bases between. Germline V gene lookup returns CDR1 SGDLS and CDR2 YYNGEE.

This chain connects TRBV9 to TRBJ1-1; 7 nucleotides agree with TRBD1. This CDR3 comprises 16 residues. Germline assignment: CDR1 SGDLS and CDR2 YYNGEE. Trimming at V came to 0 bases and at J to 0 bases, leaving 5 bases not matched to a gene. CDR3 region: CASSVALGQLNTEAFF. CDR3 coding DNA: TGTGCCAGCAGCGTAGCCTTGGGACAGTTGAACACTGAAGCTTTCTTT. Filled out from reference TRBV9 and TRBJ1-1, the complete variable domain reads DSGVTQTPKHLITATGQRVTLRCSPRSGDLSVYWYQQSLDQGLQFLIQYYNGEERAKGNILERFSAQQFPDLHSELNLSSLELGDSALYFCASSVALGQLNTEAFFGQGTRLTVV.

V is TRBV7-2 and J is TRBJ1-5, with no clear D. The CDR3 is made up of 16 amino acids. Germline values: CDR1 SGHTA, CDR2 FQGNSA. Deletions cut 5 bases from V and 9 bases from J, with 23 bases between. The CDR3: CASSPTSLGNSLPQHF. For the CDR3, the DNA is TGTGCCAGCAGCCCAACGAGCCTGGGCAACTCCCTGCCCCAGCATTTT.

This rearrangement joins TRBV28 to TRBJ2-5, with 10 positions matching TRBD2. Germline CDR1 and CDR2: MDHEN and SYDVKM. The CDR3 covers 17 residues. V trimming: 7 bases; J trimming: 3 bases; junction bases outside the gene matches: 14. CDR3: CASTQPGLAGVEETQYF. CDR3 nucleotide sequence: TGTGCCAGCACTCAGCCTGGGCTAGCGGGAGTTGAAGAGACCCAGTACTTC. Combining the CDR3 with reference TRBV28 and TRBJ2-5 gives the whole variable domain DVKVTQSSRYLVKRTGEKVFLECVQDMDHENMFWYRQDPGLGLRLIYFSYDVKMKEKGDIPEGYSVSREKKERFSLILESASTNQTSMYLCASTQPGLAGVEETQYFGPGTRLLVL.

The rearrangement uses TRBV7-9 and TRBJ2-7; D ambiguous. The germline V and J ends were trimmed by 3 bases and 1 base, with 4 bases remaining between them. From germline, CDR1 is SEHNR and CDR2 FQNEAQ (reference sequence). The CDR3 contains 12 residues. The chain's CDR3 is CASSFSSYEQYF. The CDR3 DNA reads TGTGCCAGCAGCTTTAGTTCCTACGAGCAGTACTTC.

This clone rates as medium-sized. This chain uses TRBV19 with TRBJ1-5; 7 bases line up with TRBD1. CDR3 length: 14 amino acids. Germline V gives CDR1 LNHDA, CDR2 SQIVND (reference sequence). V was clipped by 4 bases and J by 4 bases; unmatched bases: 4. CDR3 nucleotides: TGTGCCAGTAGTACGGGACAGCTAAATCAGCCCCAGCATTTT. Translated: CASSTGQLNQPQHF.

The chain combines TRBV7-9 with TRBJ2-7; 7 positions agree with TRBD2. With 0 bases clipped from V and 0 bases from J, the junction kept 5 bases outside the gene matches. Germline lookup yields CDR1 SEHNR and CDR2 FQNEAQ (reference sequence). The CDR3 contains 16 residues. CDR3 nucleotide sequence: TGTGCCAGCAGCTTAGCGGGGAGGGCGGGCTCCTACGAGCAGTACTTC. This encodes CASSLAGRAGSYEQYF.

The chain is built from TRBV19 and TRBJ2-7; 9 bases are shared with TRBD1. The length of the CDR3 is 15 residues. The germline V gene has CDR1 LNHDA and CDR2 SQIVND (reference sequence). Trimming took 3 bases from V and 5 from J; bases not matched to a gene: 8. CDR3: CASSISRTGANEQYF. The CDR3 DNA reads TGTGCCAGTAGTATTAGCCGGACAGGGGCAAACGAGCAGTACTTC.

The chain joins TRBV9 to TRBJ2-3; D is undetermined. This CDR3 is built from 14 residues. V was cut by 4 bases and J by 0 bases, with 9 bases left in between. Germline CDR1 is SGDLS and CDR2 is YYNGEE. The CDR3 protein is CASSSERSTDTQYF. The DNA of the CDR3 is TGTGCCAGCAGCTCGGAGAGGAGCACAGATACGCAGTATTTT.

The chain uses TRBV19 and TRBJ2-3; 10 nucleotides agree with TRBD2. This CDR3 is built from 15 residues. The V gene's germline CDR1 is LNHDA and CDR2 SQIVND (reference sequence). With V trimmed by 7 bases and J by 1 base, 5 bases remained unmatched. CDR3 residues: CASIGLAGGTDTQYF. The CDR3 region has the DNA TGTGCCAGTATTGGTCTAGCGGGAGGCACAGATACGCAGTATTTT.